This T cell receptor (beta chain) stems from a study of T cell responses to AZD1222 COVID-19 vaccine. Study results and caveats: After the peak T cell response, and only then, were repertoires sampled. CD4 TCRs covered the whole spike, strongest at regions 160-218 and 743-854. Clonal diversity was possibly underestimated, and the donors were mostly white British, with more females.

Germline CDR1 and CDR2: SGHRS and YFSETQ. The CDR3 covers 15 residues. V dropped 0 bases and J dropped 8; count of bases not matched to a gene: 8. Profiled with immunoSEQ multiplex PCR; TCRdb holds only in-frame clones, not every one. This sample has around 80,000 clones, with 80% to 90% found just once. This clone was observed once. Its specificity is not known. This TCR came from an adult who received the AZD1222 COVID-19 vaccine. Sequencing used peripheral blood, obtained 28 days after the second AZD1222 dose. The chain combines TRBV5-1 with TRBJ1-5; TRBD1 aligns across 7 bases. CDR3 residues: CASSLESGDSEPQHF. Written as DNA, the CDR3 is TGCGCCAGCAGCTTGGAATCCGGGGACAGCGAGCCCCAGCATTTT.